These T cell receptor beta chains were read from a single sample in a study of cytomegalovirus exposure and HLA in healthy donors. The table came from immunoSEQ multiplex PCR; TCRdb's copy has only in-frame clones and leaves some out. The sample shows under 200,000 clones, over 60% of them seen only once. The sequencing sample was made of PBMCs. These TCRs come from a woman aged 30 to 39 in good health and CMV-seronegative. Each CDR3 is given with its conserved first and last residue. The D gene is left open where the match is weak. Size values are once, few and many counts, or a class for expanded clones, and some rows have none.

j_call | d_call | v_call | clone_size | cdr3_aa | cdr3_nt
TRBJ1-3 | TRBD1 | TRBV6-1 | . | CASSELEGATGNTIYF | TGTGCCAGCAGTGAACTGGAGGGGGCAACTGGAAACACCATATATTTT
TRBJ2-7 | . | TRBV7-2 | . | CASSLWAAYEQYF | TGTGCCAGCAGCTTATGGGCAGCTTACGAGCAGTACTTC
TRBJ1-1 | . | TRBV14 | . | CASSPEGGSPNTEAFF | TGTGCCAGCAGCCCCGAGGGAGGTAGTCCGAACACTGAAGCTTTCTTT
TRBJ2-3 | . | TRBV7-3 | . | CASSLSGQRDTQYF | TGTGCCAGCAGCTTAAGTGGACAACGGGATACGCAGTATTTT
TRBJ1-1 | . | TRBV28 | . | CASSLSTGRTEAFF | TGTGCCAGCAGTTTATCGACAGGCCGCACTGAAGCTTTCTTT
TRBJ2-1 | TRBD2 | TRBV4-2 | . | CASSQDSGGNEQFF | TGTGCCAGCAGCCAAGATAGCGGGGGCAATGAGCAGTTCTTC
TRBJ2-1 | . | TRBV4-3 | . | CASSQVAYSYNEQFF | TGCGCCAGCAGCCAAGTAGCGTACTCCTACAATGAGCAGTTCTTC
TRBJ2-5 | TRBD2 | TRBV29-1 | . | CSVGLLAGAQETQYF | TGCAGCGTTGGTCTTCTAGCGGGGGCACAAGAGACCCAGTACTTC
TRBJ2-4 | . | TRBV29-1 | . | CSVAGPRGIAGPKNIQYF | TGCAGCGTTGCCGGGCCAAGGGGTATCGCTGGGCCCAAAAACATTCAGTACTTC
TRBJ2-2 | TRBD1 | TRBV13 | once | CASGTAPGTGELFF | TGTGCCAGTGGGACAGCTCCTGGCACCGGGGAGCTGTTTTTT
TRBJ2-3 | . | TRBV30 | . | CASRYTDTQYF | TGTGCCTCCCGCTACACAGATACGCAGTATTTT
TRBJ2-1 | TRBD1 | TRBV15 | . | CATSRAGTGAPYNEQFF | TGTGCCACCAGCAGAGCCGGGACAGGGGCTCCCTACAATGAGCAGTTCTTC
TRBJ2-7 | TRBD1 | TRBV11-1 | . | CASSRDRGDEQYF | TGTGCCAGCAGCCGGGACAGGGGTGACGAGCAGTACTTC
TRBJ2-7 | . | TRBV7-2 | . | CASSPRTDYEQYF | TGTGCCAGCAGCCCCAGAACAGATTACGAGCAGTACTTC
TRBJ2-5 | . | TRBV7-6 | . | CASSSLINNWYQETQYF | TGTGCCAGCAGCTCCCTGATTAACAATTGGTACCAAGAGACCCAGTACTTC
TRBJ2-5 | . | TRBV2 | once | CASSARLEETQYF | TGTGCCAGCAGTGCGAGACTCGAAGAGACCCAGTACTTC
TRBJ1-5 | . | TRBV4-3 | . | CASSQDFDQPQHF | TGCGCCAGCAGCCAAGACTTCGATCAGCCCCAGCATTTT
TRBJ2-7 | . | TRBV28 | . | CASSKRGSGFSYEQYF | TGTGCCAGCAGTAAAAGGGGTAGCGGATTTTCCTACGAGCAGTACTTC
TRBJ2-7 | TRBD2 | TRBV14 | . | CASSLAGRQADEQYF | TGTGCCAGCAGCCTAGCGGGGAGACAGGCGGACGAGCAGTACTTC
TRBJ2-6 | TRBD1 | TRBV15 | . | CATSREPPGGLLSGANVLTF | TGTGCCACCAGCAGAGAGCCCCCAGGGGGCCTTCTCTCTGGGGCCAACGTCCTGACTTTC
TRBJ1-2 | TRBD1 | TRBV14 | few | CASSPQRGQNNYGYTF | TGTGCCAGCAGCCCCCAGAGGGGACAGAATAACTATGGCTACACCTTC
TRBJ1-5 | . | TRBV28 | . | CASTLRESGGGVYQPQHF | TGTGCCAGCACCCTGAGAGAGAGTGGGGGAGGGGTTTATCAGCCCCAGCATTTT
TRBJ1-1 | TRBD1 | TRBV4-1 | few | CASSQGQGGKNTEAFF | TGCGCCAGCAGCCAGGGGCAGGGGGGAAAGAACACTGAAGCTTTCTTT
TRBJ2-2 | . | TRBV7-9 | . | CASSSPLNRQPSNTGELFF | TGTGCCAGCAGCTCCCCGCTGAATCGACAGCCATCGAACACCGGGGAGCTGTTTTTT
TRBJ2-7 | TRBD1 | TRBV14 | . | CASSRQGNSYEQYF | TGTGCCAGCAGCCGACAGGGAAACTCCTACGAGCAGTACTTC